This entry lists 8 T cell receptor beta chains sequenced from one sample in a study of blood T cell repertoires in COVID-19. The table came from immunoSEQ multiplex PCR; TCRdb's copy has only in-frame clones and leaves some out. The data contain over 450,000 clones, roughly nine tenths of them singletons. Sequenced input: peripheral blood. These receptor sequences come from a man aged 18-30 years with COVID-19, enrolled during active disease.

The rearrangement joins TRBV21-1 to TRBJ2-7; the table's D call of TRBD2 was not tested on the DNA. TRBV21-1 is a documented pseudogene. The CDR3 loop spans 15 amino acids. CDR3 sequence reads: CASSKGGVSSYEQYF. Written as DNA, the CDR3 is TGTGCCAGCAGCAAGGGGGGAGTTTCCTCCTACGAGCAGTACTTC.

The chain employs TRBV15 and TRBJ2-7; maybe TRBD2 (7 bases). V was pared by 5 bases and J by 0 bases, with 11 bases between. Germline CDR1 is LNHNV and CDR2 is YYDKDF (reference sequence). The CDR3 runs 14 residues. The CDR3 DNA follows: TGTGCCACCAGCGGTGCGGGGGCCTCCTACGAGCAGTACTTC. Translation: CATSGAGASYEQYF.

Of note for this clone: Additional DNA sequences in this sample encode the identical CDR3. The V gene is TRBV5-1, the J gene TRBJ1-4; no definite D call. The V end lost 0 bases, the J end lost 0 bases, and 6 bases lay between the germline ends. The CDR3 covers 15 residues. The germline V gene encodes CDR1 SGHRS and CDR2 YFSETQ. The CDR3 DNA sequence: TGCGCCAGCAGCTTGGGGACTGCAACTAATGAAAAACTGTTTTTT. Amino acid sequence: CASSLGTATNEKLFF. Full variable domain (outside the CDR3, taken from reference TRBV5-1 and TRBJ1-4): KAGVTQTPRYLIKTRGQQVTLSCSPISGHRSVSWYQQTPGQGLQFLFEYFSETQRNKGNFPGRFSGRQFSNSRSEMNVSTLELGDSALYLCASSLGTATNEKLFFGSGTQLSVL.

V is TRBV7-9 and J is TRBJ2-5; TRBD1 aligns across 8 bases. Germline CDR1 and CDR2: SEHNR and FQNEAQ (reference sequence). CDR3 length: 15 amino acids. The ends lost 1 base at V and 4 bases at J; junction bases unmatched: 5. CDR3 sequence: CASSLGGQVRETQYF. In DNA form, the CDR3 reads TGTGCCAGCAGCTTAGGGGGACAGGTTCGAGAGACCCAGTACTTC. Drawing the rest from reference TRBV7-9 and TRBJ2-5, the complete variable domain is DTGVSQNPRHKITKRGQNVTFRCDPISEHNRLYWYRQTLGQGPEFLTYFQNEAQLEKSRLLSDRFSAERPKGSFSTLEIQRTEQGDSAMYLCASSLGGQVRETQYFGPGTRLLVL.

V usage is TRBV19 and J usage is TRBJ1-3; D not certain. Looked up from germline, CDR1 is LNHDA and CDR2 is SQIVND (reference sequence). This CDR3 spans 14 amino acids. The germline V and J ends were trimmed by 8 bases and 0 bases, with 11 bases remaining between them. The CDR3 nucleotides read TGTGCCAGTGCGCGATCTGGCTCTGGAAACACCATATATTTT. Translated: CASARSGSGNTIYF.

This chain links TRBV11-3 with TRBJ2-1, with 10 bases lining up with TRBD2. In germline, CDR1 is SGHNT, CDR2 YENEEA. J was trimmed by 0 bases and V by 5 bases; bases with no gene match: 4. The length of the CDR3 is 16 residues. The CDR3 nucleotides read TGTGCCAGCAGCCCGATAGCGGGAGGCTCCTACAATGAGCAGTTCTTC. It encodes CASSPIAGGSYNEQFF.

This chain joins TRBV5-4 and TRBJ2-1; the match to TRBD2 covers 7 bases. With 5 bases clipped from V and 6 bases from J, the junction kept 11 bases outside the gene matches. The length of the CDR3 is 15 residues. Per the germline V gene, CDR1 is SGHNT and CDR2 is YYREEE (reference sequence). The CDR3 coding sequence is TGTGCCAGCAGTTCTGGGTGGGGGGGTTTCAATGAGCAGTTCTTC. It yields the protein CASSSGWGGFNEQFF.

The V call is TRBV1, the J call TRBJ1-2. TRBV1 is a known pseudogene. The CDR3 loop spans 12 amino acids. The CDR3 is CTSSQDIYGYTF. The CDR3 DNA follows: TGCACCAGCAGCCAAGATATCTATGGCTACACCTTC.